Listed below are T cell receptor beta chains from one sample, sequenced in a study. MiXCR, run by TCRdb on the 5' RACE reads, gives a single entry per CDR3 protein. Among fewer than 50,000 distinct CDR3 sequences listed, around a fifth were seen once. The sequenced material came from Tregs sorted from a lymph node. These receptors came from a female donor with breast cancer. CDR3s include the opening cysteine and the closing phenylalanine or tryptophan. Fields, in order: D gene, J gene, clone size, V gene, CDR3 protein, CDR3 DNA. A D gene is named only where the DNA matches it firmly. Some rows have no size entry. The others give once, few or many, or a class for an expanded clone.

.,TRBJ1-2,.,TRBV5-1,CASSLARGAYGYTF,TGCGCCAGCAGCTTGGCCAGGGGAGCCTATGGCTACACCTTC
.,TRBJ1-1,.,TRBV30,CAWGHQNTEAFF,TGTGCCTGGGGACACCAGAACACTGAAGCTTTCTTT
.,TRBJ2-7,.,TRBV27,CASSFRGARYEQYF,TGTGCCAGCAGTTTCCGGGGGGCTCGCTACGAGCAGTACTTC
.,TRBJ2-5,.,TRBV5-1,CASSLLSVQETQYF,TGCGCCAGCAGCCTTCTATCTGTCCAAGAGACCCAGTACTTC
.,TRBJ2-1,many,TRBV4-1,CASSQLSSNEQFF,TGCGCCAGCAGCCAGCTTTCCTCCAATGAGCAGTTCTTC
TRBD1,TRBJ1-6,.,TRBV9,CASSVGGQANNSPLHF,TGTGCCAGCAGCGTGGGAGGACAGGCAAATAATTCACCCCTCCACTTT
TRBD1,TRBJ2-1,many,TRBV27,CASSKGTGSLDEQFF,TGTGCCAGCAGTAAAGGGACAGGGTCATTAGATGAGCAGTTCTTC
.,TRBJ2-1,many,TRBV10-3,CAISEERDNEQFF,TGTGCCATCAGTGAAGAGAGGGACAATGAGCAGTTCTTC
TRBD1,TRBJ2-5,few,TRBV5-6,CASSETGGTQETQYF,TGTGCCAGCAGCGAAACAGGGGGCACACAAGAGACCCAGTACTTC
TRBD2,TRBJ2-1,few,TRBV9,CASSALGGSSYNEQFF,TGTGCCAGCAGCGCCTTGGGCGGGAGCTCCTACAATGAGCAGTTCTTC
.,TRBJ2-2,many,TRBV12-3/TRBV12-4,CASSFSLNTGELFF,TGTGCCAGCAGTTTTAGCTTGAACACCGGGGAGCTGTTTTTT
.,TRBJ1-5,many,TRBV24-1,CATGGGLSNQPQHF,TGTGCCACCGGAGGGGGATTGAGCAATCAGCCCCAGCATTTT
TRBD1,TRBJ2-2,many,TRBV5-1,CASSQGTGTGSTGELFF,TGCGCCAGCAGCCAAGGGACCGGGACAGGGTCCACCGGGGAGCTGTTTTTT
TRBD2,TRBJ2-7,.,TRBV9,CASSVSGLAPYEQYF,TGTGCCAGCAGCGTATCGGGACTAGCGCCTTACGAGCAGTACTTC
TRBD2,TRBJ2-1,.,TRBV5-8,CASSLSGGFEQFF,TGTGCCAGCAGCTTGAGCGGGGGGTTTGAGCAGTTCTTC
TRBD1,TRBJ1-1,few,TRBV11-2,CTSSLDQQGVTEAFF,TGTACCAGCAGCTTAGATCAACAGGGGGTCACTGAAGCTTTCTTT
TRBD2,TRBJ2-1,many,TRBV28,CASSTLASGGNEQFF,TGTGCCAGCAGCACCCTCGCTAGCGGGGGCAATGAGCAGTTCTTC
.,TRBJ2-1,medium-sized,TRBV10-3,CAIRERERYNEQFF,TGTGCCATCAGGGAGAGGGAGCGATACAATGAGCAGTTCTTC
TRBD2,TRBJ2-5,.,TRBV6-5,CASSYSTSGRAGETQYF,TGTGCCAGCAGTTACTCGACTAGCGGGAGGGCCGGGGAGACCCAGTACTTC
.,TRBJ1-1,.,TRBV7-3,CASGLMVNTEAFF,TGTGCCAGCGGCTTAATGGTGAACACTGAAGCTTTCTTT
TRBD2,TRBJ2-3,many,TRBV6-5,CASSTLVFSGRMGPDTQYF,TGTGCCAGCTCGACCCTGGTATTTAGCGGGAGGATGGGGCCAGATACGCAGTATTTT
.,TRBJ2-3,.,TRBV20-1,CSAPPVLSTDTQYF,TGCAGTGCTCCGCCGGTACTGAGCACAGATACGCAGTATTTT
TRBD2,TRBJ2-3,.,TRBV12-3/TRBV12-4,CTSSPRLAPDTQYF,TGTACCAGCAGCCCCAGACTAGCCCCCGATACGCAGTATTTT
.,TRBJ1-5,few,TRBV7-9,CASSLFNQPQHF,TGTGCCAGCAGCTTATTCAATCAGCCCCAGCATTTT
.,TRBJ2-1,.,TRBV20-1,CSASGISYNEQFF,TGCAGTGCTAGCGGGATCTCCTACAATGAGCAGTTCTTC
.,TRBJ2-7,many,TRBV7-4,CASSLESSYEQYF,TGTGCCAGCAGCTTAGAATCTTCCTACGAGCAGTACTTC
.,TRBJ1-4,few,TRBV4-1,CASRYTGSDEKLFF,TGCGCCAGCAGGTATACTGGATCGGATGAAAAACTGTTTTTT
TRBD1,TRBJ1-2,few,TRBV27,CASSPGQGSFAYGYTF,TGTGCCAGCAGTCCAGGACAGGGATCGTTCGCATATGGCTACACCTTC